The rows below give T cell receptor beta chains drawn from one sample of a study of T cells in Graves' hyperthyroidism and ophthalmopathy. A single record per CDR3 protein comes from TCRdb applying MiXCR to the multiplex PCR reads. The data show about 59,000 distinct CDR3 sequences, approximately 50% seen once. The sample taken for sequencing was blood. Source of these receptors: a woman between 55 and 75 years old with Graves' ophthalmopathy. Each CDR3 is given with its conserved first and last residue. A D gene is named only where the DNA matches it firmly. Size is stated for part of the rows, as once, few or many counts, or as a class when the clone is expanded.

D: NA; size: once; V: TRBV19; J: TRBJ1-4; CDR3: CAGSENSGFGKLFF; DNA: TGTGCCGGCAGTGAGAATTCTGGGTTCGGAAAACTGTTTTTT
D: NA; size: many; V: TRBV7-6; J: TRBJ2-7; CDR3: CASSPSGVGNSYEQYF; DNA: TGTGCCAGCAGCCCCTCGGGTGTTGGGAACTCCTACGAGCAGTACTTC
D: TRBD1; size: many; V: TRBV14; J: TRBJ2-7; CDR3: CASSQDGLTGNEQYF; DNA: TGTGCCAGCAGCCAAGATGGGCTGACAGGGAACGAGCAGTACTTC
D: TRBD1; size: many; V: TRBV4-3; J: TRBJ2-7; CDR3: CASSLTETGFSYEQYF; DNA: TGCGCCAGCAGCCTGACCGAGACAGGGTTCTCCTACGAGCAGTACTTC
D: TRBD2; size: many; V: TRBV7-8; J: TRBJ2-7; CDR3: CASSLGLAGEYEQYF; DNA: TGTGCCAGCAGCTTGGGACTAGCGGGAGAGTACGAGCAGTACTTC
D: NA; size: NA; V: TRBV20-1; J: TRBJ1-3; CDR3: CSARGHGGNTIYF; DNA: TGCAGTGCTAGAGGCCACGGTGGGAACACCATATATTTT
D: NA; size: once; V: TRBV7-3; J: TRBJ2-1; CDR3: CASSTGPNTEQFF; DNA: TGTGCCAGCAGCACGGGGCCCAACACTGAGCAGTTCTTC
D: NA; size: NA; V: TRBV5-6; J: TRBJ2-2; CDR3: CASSWGWGTDGEQSF; DNA: NA
D: NA; size: many; V: TRBV4-1; J: TRBJ2-2; CDR3: CASSPSPGELFF; DNA: TGCGCCAGCAGCCCCTCCCCCGGGGAGCTGTTTTTT
D: TRBD1; size: many; V: TRBV18; J: TRBJ2-7; CDR3: CASSVGTGRIGEQYF; DNA: TGTGCCAGCTCAGTGGGGACAGGTCGGATAGGCGAGCAGTACTTC
D: TRBD2; size: NA; V: TRBV7-9; J: TRBJ2-2; CDR3: CASGFPGLAVTGELFF; DNA: TGTGCCAGCGGCTTTCCCGGTCTAGCGGTCACCGGGGAGCTGTTTTTT
D: TRBD2; size: NA; V: TRBV20-1; J: TRBJ2-7; CDR3: CSARSGLARQYF; DNA: TGCAGTGCCAGGTCGGGACTAGCGAGGCAGTACTTC
D: TRBD1; size: few; V: TRBV7-9; J: TRBJ1-2; CDR3: CASSASTGGDGYTF; DNA: TGTGCCAGCAGCGCCTCCACAGGGGGCGATGGCTACACCTTC
D: TRBD2; size: NA; V: TRBV7-3; J: TRBJ2-3; CDR3: CASRQGLAGYTDTQYF; DNA: TGTGCCAGCAGACAAGGACTAGCGGGGTACACAGATACGCAGTATTTT
D: TRBD1; size: many; V: TRBV20-1; J: TRBJ1-1; CDR3: CSADRLMNTEAFF; DNA: TGCAGTGCGGACAGGCTCATGAACACTGAAGCTTTCTTT
D: NA; size: many; V: TRBV6-5; J: TRBJ1-2; CDR3: CASSYASFRGGYTF; DNA: TGTGCCAGCAGTTACGCTTCCTTTCGGGGTGGCTACACCTTC
D: NA; size: many; V: TRBV7-6; J: TRBJ1-1; CDR3: CASSLARRYEAFF; DNA: TGTGCCAGCAGCTTAGCGCGGCGATATGAAGCTTTCTTT
D: NA; size: NA; V: TRBV5-6; J: TRBJ2-5; CDR3: CASSLSQETQYF; DNA: TGTGCCAGCAGCTTGTCGCAAGAGACCCAGTACTTC
D: TRBD2; size: many; V: TRBV28; J: TRBJ2-7; CDR3: CASSSRTSGSFVYF; DNA: TGTGCCAGCAGTTCCAGGACTAGCGGGAGTTTTGTGTACTTC
D: TRBD2; size: NA; V: TRBV20-1; J: TRBJ2-7; CDR3: CSARDSVAGDSYEQYF; DNA: TGCAGTGCTAGAGATTCGGTAGCGGGGGATTCCTACGAGCAGTACTTC
D: NA; size: NA; V: TRBV18; J: TRBJ2-3; CDR3: CASSVTIASTDTQYF; DNA: TGTGCCAGCTCGGTGACTATAGCGAGCACAGATACGCAGTATTTT
D: TRBD2; size: medium-sized; V: TRBV29-1; J: TRBJ2-3; CDR3: CSVEVAGADTQYF; DNA: TGCAGCGTTGAGGTAGCGGGAGCGGATACGCAGTATTTT
D: NA; size: NA; V: TRBV7-9; J: TRBJ1-6; CDR3: CASSVQGGINSPLHF; DNA: TGTGCCAGCAGCGTACAGGGCGGTATTAATTCACCCCTCCACTTT
D: TRBD2; size: many; V: TRBV6-2/TRBV6-3; J: TRBJ2-3; CDR3: CASSRAGGGTDTQYF; DNA: TGTGCCAGCAGTCGCGCGGGGGGTGGCACAGATACGCAGTATTTT
D: NA; size: many; V: TRBV7-8; J: TRBJ1-4; CDR3: CASSLVGPTNEKLFF; DNA: TGTGCCAGCAGCTTAGTCGGTCCAACTAATGAAAAACTGTTTTTT
D: TRBD1; size: NA; V: TRBV15; J: TRBJ1-5; CDR3: CATSRKTQGIETQHF; DNA: TGTGCCACCAGCCGAAAAACACAGGGGATCGAGACCCAGCATTTT
D: TRBD2; size: large; V: TRBV10-1; J: TRBJ2-3; CDR3: CASSEGLADTDTQYF; DNA: TGCGCCAGCAGCGAGGGTCTAGCGGACACCGATACGCAGTATTTT
D: NA; size: NA; V: TRBV20-1; J: TRBJ2-3; CDR3: CSARRSGVGDTQYF; DNA: TGCAGTGCTAGACGGTCTGGCGTAGGTGATACGCAGTATTTT
D: NA; size: NA; V: TRBV28; J: TRBJ1-2; CDR3: CASSLTSGRNGYTF; DNA: TGTGCCAGCAGTTTAACTAGCGGGAGAAATGGCTACACCTTC
D: TRBD1; size: NA; V: TRBV19; J: TRBJ1-2; CDR3: CASSFDRARYTF; DNA: TGTGCCAGTAGCTTCGACAGGGCACGCTACACCTTC
D: TRBD1; size: NA; V: TRBV10-3; J: TRBJ2-1; CDR3: CAITSVIGQGRYEQFF; DNA: TGTGCCATCACCTCGGTCATCGGACAGGGGAGATATGAGCAGTTCTTC
D: TRBD2; size: few; V: TRBV29-1; J: TRBJ2-5; CDR3: CSVGEGETQYF; DNA: TGCAGCGTTGGGGAGGGAGAGACCCAGTACTTC
D: TRBD1; size: NA; V: TRBV2; J: TRBJ1-5; CDR3: CASSAPGTGGRNQPQHF; DNA: TGTGCCAGCAGCGCCCCCGGGACAGGGGGGAGGAATCAGCCCCAGCATTTT
D: TRBD1; size: few; V: TRBV6-5; J: TRBJ2-7; CDR3: CASTRPGQGTYEQYF; DNA: TGTGCCAGCACACGGCCCGGACAGGGGACCTACGAGCAGTACTTC
D: NA; size: once; V: TRBV2; J: TRBJ1-1; CDR3: CAGSRNRDMVNTEAFF; DNA: TGTGCCGGCAGCAGAAACAGGGATATGGTGAACACTGAAGCTTTCTTT
D: TRBD2; size: NA; V: TRBV25-1; J: TRBJ2-5; CDR3: CASSELGSGSLETQYF; DNA: TGTGCCAGCAGTGAATTGGGTAGCGGGAGCTTAGAGACCCAGTACTTC
D: NA; size: NA; V: TRBV5-1; J: TRBJ2-2; CDR3: CASSVVGGGTGELFF; DNA: TGCGCCAGCAGCGTAGTAGGGGGGGGGACCGGGGAGCTGTTTTTT
D: TRBD1; size: many; V: TRBV19; J: TRBJ1-4; CDR3: CASSIAGQGLEKLFF; DNA: TGTGCCAGTAGTATAGCGGGACAGGGGCTTGAAAAACTGTTTTTT
D: TRBD1; size: many; V: TRBV5-1; J: TRBJ1-6; CDR3: CASSNAPGTVNSPLHF; DNA: TGCGCCAGCAGCAACGCCCCCGGGACAGTAAATTCACCCCTCCACTTT
D: TRBD1; size: NA; V: TRBV7-6; J: TRBJ2-1; CDR3: CASSLLTGVNYILNEQFF; DNA: TGTGCCAGCAGCTTGTTGACAGGGGTCAATTATATCCTGAATGAGCAGTTCTTC
D: NA; size: once; V: TRBV19; J: TRBJ1-5; CDR3: CASTTGSGAYSNQPQHF; DNA: TGTGCCAGTACTACAGGGAGTGGGGCCTATAGCAATCAGCCCCAGCATTTT
D: TRBD2; size: many; V: TRBV20-1; J: TRBJ2-3; CDR3: CSATSSGVSTDTQYF; DNA: TGCAGTGCTACGTCTAGCGGGGTTAGCACAGATACGCAGTATTTT
D: TRBD2; size: NA; V: TRBV7-8; J: TRBJ2-6; CDR3: CASSPRESGGSSGANVLTF; DNA: TGTGCCAGCAGTCCAAGGGAGAGTGGCGGGAGCTCTGGGGCCAACGTCCTGACCTTC
D: NA; size: many; V: TRBV7-6; J: TRBJ1-2; CDR3: CASSLAPGGGYTF; DNA: TGTGCCAGCAGCTTAGCGCCGGGGGGTGGCTACACCTTC
D: NA; size: NA; V: TRBV15; J: TRBJ2-7; CDR3: CATSRDGGDEQYF; DNA: TGTGCCACCAGCAGAGATGGGGGAGACGAGCAGTACTTC
D: NA; size: once; V: TRBV7-2; J: TRBJ2-7; CDR3: CASSNDEGSEQYF; DNA: TGTGCCAGCAGCAATGACGAGGGATCCGAGCAGTACTTC
D: TRBD1; size: NA; V: TRBV2; J: TRBJ1-6; CDR3: CASTGQSNSPLHF; DNA: TGTGCCAGCACGGGACAGTCTAATTCACCCCTCCACTTT
D: TRBD2; size: once; V: TRBV18; J: TRBJ2-3; CDR3: CASSRPGGITDTQCF; DNA: TGTGCCAGCTCACGGCCCGGGGGGATTACAGATACGCAGTGTTTT